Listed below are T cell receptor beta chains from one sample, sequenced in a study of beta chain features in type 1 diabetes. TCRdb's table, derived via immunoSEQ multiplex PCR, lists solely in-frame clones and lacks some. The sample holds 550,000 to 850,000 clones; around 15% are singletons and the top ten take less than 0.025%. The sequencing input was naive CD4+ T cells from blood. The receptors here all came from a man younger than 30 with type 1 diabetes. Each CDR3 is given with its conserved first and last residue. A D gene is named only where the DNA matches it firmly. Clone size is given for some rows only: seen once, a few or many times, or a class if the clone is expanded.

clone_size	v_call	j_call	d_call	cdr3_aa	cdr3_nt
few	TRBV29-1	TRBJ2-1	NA	CSGTTGGFIDEQFF	TGCAGCGGCACGACAGGCGGGTTTATCGATGAGCAGTTCTTC
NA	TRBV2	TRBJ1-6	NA	CASTAGAPNSPLHF	TGTGCCAGCACCGCGGGGGCCCCAAATTCACCCCTCCACTTT
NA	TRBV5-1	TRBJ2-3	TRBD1	CASSTGASTDTQYF	TGCGCCAGCTCGACAGGGGCGAGCACAGATACGCAGTATTTT
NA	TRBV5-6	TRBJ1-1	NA	CASSLLREAFF	TGTGCCAGCAGCTTGTTAAGGGAAGCTTTCTTT
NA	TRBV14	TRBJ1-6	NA	CASSPGRVISPLHF	TGTGCCAGCAGCCCGGGCAGGGTGATATCACCCCTCCACTTT
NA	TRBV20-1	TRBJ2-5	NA	CSAGLRETQYF	TGCAGTGCTGGGTTAAGGGAGACCCAGTACTTC
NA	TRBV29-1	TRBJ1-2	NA	CSVSPGVNYGYTF	TGCAGCGTTAGCCCGGGGGTGAACTATGGCTACACCTTC
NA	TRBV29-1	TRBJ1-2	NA	CSVETGSYGYTF	TGCAGCGTTGAAACCGGGAGCTATGGCTACACCTTC
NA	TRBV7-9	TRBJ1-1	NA	CASSDGQLSYTEAFF	TGTGCCAGCAGCGACGGACAGTTAAGCTACACTGAAGCTTTCTTT
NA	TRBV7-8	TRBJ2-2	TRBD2	CASSLAFSGGQNTGELFF	TGTGCCAGCAGCTTAGCGTTTAGCGGGGGGCAGAACACCGGGGAGCTGTTTTTT
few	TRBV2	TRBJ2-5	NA	CASDRETQYF	TGTGCCAGCGACCGGGAGACCCAGTACTTC
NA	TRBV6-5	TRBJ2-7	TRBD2	CASSYSTSGGYEQYF	TGTGCCAGCAGTTACTCGACTAGCGGGGGTTACGAGCAGTACTTC
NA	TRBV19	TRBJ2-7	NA	CASNSWDLPYEQYF	TGTGCCAGTAACTCGTGGGACCTCCCCTACGAGCAGTACTTC
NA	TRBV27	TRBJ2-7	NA	CATLFSYYEQYF	TGTGCCACCTTGTTTTCCTACTACGAGCAGTACTTC
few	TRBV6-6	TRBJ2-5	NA	CASSRTEETQYF	TGTGCCAGCAGTAGGACGGAAGAGACCCAGTACTTC
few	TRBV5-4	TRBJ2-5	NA	CASSLGSGSGETQYF	TGTGCCAGCAGCTTGGGGTCAGGGTCTGGAGAGACCCAGTACTTC
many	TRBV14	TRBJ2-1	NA	CASSQIRGSYNEQFF	TGTGCCAGCAGCCAAATCCGAGGCTCCTACAATGAGCAGTTCTTC
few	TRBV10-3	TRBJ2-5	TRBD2	CAISKASGEQETQYF	TGTGCCATCAGCAAGGCGAGCGGGGAACAAGAGACCCAGTACTTC
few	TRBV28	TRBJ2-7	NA	CASRDELDLYEQYF	TGTGCCAGCAGGGACGAATTGGACCTCTACGAGCAGTACTTC
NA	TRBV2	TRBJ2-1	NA	CASSEQSSRGGNEQFF	TGTGCCAGCAGTGAACAGAGCAGTCGGGGAGGTAATGAGCAGTTCTTC
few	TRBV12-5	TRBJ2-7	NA	CASGLRTTGSYEQYF	TGTGCTAGTGGCCTGAGGACTACGGGCTCTTACGAGCAGTACTTC
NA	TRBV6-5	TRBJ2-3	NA	CASTTVGFTDTQYF	TGTGCCAGCACCACGGTGGGATTCACAGATACGCAGTATTTT
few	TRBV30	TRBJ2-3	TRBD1	CAWSGQGADTQYF	TGTGCCTGGAGCGGACAGGGGGCAGATACGCAGTATTTT
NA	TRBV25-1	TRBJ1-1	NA	CASISPLGTNTEAFF	TGTGCCAGCATCTCCCCCCTGGGGACGAACACTGAAGCTTTCTTT
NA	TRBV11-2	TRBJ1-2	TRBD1	CASSPMPGGGYGYTF	TGTGCCAGCAGCCCCATGCCAGGGGGCGGGTATGGCTACACCTTC
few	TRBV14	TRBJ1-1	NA	CASSQVGLTEAFF	TGTGCCAGCAGCCAAGTTGGTCTTACTGAAGCTTTCTTT
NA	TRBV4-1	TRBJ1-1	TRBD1	CASRPSTGGTEAFF	TGCGCCAGCAGGCCCTCAACAGGGGGCACTGAAGCTTTCTTT
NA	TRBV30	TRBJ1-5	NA	CAWTRQYNSNQPQHF	TGTGCCTGGACTAGACAGTACAATAGCAATCAGCCCCAGCATTTT